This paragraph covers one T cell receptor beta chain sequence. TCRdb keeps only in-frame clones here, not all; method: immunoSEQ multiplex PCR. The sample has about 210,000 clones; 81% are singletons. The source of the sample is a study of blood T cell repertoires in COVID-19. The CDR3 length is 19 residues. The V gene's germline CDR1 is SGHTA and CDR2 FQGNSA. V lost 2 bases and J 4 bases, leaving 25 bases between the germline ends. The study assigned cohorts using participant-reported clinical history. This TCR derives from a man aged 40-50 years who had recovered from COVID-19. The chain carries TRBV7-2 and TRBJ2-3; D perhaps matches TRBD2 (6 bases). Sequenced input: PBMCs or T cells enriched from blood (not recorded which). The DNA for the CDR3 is TGTGCCAGCAGCTTAACCCACTCCTCCTTCCGGAGGGAGTCAGATACGCAGTATTTT. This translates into CASSLTHSSFRRESDTQYF.